This is a list of T cell receptor beta chains from one sample in a study of regulatory T cells in long-lasting Graves disease. MiXCR, applied by TCRdb to the multiplex PCR reads, yields one record per CDR3 protein. The sample has hundreds of thousands of distinct CDR3 sequences, approximately 23% seen once. Sequencing was performed on peripheral blood mononuclear cells (PBMCs), taken when the disease was refractory, from a patient treated with antithyroid drugs. These receptors were obtained from a female donor with Graves disease. Each CDR3 is given with its conserved first and last residue.

J	V	CDR3
TRBJ2-7	TRBV7-2	CASGRGYPYEQYF
TRBJ2-7	TRBV6-1	CAIRDRVYEQYF
TRBJ2-5	TRBV7-2	CASSLVLAGGQETQYF
TRBJ2-1	TRBV12-3/TRBV12-4	CASRIKRGLYNEQFF
TRBJ2-7	TRBV11-3	CASSFARAGGPNDEQYF
TRBJ2-7	TRBV28	CASRGAPGFDEQYF
TRBJ2-5	TRBV15	CATSRETGSETQYF
TRBJ1-1	TRBV14	CASSPTGFGAFF
TRBJ1-4	TRBV7-2	CASRPRGTGPEKLFF
TRBJ2-5	TRBV7-2	CASSGGDQETQYF
TRBJ2-7	TRBV2	CASNRGTYEQYF
TRBJ1-2	TRBV2	CAITQGRLGYTF
TRBJ2-2	TRBV6-1	CASSQSQPGLAGGPGTGELFF